This T cell receptor beta chain was sequenced during a study of cytomegalovirus exposure and HLA in healthy donors. In the study overall: Tens of millions of unique TCRs, all from HLA-typed donors, were included in an early release of the data. Among the roughly 400 genotyped donors, 81% were placed in the Caucasian-associated ancestry cluster. General observations from the study: A few CMV-associated chains were confirmed in vitro to be specific for CMV antigens.

A word on this clone: What it binds is not known.

CDR1 is LNHDA and CDR2 is SQIVND in the germline V gene (reference sequence). J lost 0 bases, V lost 3 bases, and 8 bases had no gene match. The CDR3 sequence is 17 residues long. The PCR employed 60 Vbeta primers together with 13 Jbeta primers. Study processing details: Unique TCR beta chains totaled roughly 79 million in a later count, with about 11 million of them shared. Some clones are missing from TCRdb's copy, which holds only in-frame ones; the method was immunoSEQ multiplex PCR. V and J calls and clone size are those listed in that table; D and trimming were worked out from the DNA. The data contain about 130,000 clones, around 70% of them singletons.

The V call is TRBV19, the J call TRBJ2-1; 7 positions agree with TRBD2. The sequence came from a male donor in good health and CMV-seronegative. The source material was PBMCs. CDR3 sequence reads: CASSIESRERSYNEQFF. The CDR3 nucleotides read TGTGCCAGTAGTATTGAATCGCGGGAGCGCTCCTACAATGAGCAGTTCTTC.